This paragraph covers one T cell receptor (beta chain) sequence. The sample is drawn from a study of CD8 T cells in Susac syndrome. RNA was extracted with the RNeasy kit, and a quantity of 0.5 to 1 ug was reverse transcribed using random hexamers. The immunoSEQ assay covered 54 Vbeta and 13 Jbeta segments for CDR3. One entry per CDR3 protein, called by TCRdb with MiXCR from the immunoSEQ multiplex PCR reads. The table has about 160,000 distinct CDR3 sequences, roughly 94% seen once; the top ten hold 0.09% to 0.1%. CD8+ and CD4+ blood T cells underwent TCR beta sequencing. Treatment-naive patients with stable or active relapsing-remitting disease served as multiple sclerosis controls. Germline-derived CDR1 and CDR2 are KGHSH and LQKENI. The germline V and J ends were trimmed by 2 bases and 7 bases, with 14 bases remaining between them. The CDR3 covers 14 residues.

Source material: CD4+ T cells from PBMCs. This receptor was taken from a human donor with multiple sclerosis. The V call is TRBV18, the J call TRBJ1-1; D unclear. Here the CDR3 DNA reads TGTGCCAGCTCACCAGCTCTAGCTTCGGTTGAAGCTTTCTTT. Amino acids: CASSPALASVEAFF.